The clone carrying this T cell receptor (beta chain) was recorded at least ten times. What it recognizes is unknown. Using RNA transcripts as the source, TCR beta CDR3 regions were amplified. With the HTBI primer set, the TCR CDR3 went through a first round of RT-PCR. TCRdb re-called the multiplex PCR reads with MiXCR, one entry per CDR3 protein. This table holds some 510,000 distinct CDR3 sequences, roughly 46% found once. Absent ophthalmopathy progression within 18 months defined stable Graves' hyperthyroidism. Aged 18 to 65, the patients had hyperthyroidism that was newly diagnosed and had lasted under 2 months. Diagnoses were made from clinical symptoms, serum measures (thyroxine and TRAb), thyroid ultrasound and orbital computed tomography. The source of the sample is a study of T cells in Graves' hyperthyroidism and ophthalmopathy. Whole-study findings and limits: Stable hyperthyroidism was told apart from ophthalmopathy by a model built on 13 V-J features.

CDR1 and CDR2 (germline): SGDLS, YYNGEE. Trimming removed 4 bases from V and 5 bases from J, with 9 bases in between. CDR3 size: 12 residues. The sample comprised peripheral blood or thyroid tissue (not recorded which). This TCR derives from a woman in her late teens or twenties with Graves' hyperthyroidism. This sequence joins TRBV9 and TRBJ2-5; unclear D gene. As DNA, the CDR3 is TGTGCCAGCAGCCGGATAGGGGAGACCCAGTACTTC. Its translation: CASSRIGETQYF.